The clone carrying this T cell receptor (beta chain) appeared a single time. This entry comes from a study of blood T cell repertoires in COVID-19. Across the whole study: Nucleic acid was either cDNA or gDNA, and it came from T cells, B-cell-depleted T cells, or PBMCs.

This CDR3 spans 17 amino acids. Under the authors' procedure: How many nucleated cells were present was estimated from reference gene primer amplification. Sequencing used immunoSEQ multiplex PCR; TCRdb keeps in-frame clones, though not all of them. V and J calls and clone size are copied from that table; D and trimming were computed from the DNA. The table has roughly 350,000 clones, about 85% seen once. The chain joins TRBV21-1 to TRBJ2-4; the table's D call of TRBD1 was not tested on the DNA. TRBV21-1 corresponds to a pseudogene. Sequenced: peripheral blood. This TCR derives from a young woman with acute or convalescent COVID-19. Here the CDR3 DNA reads TGTGCCAGCAGCAAAGCGGGACAGGGGGCATCCAAAAACATTCAGTACTTC. This gives the protein CASSKAGQGASKNIQYF.